This T cell receptor (beta chain) stems from a study of spatial heterogeneity in lung cancer. Study as a whole: Taken at a median of roughly two years after resection, follow-up PBMC samples underwent sequencing when available. Raw reads showed each unique TCR and UMI combination turning up more than ten times on average. Study-level findings and limits: TCRs found ubiquitously expanded in tumor appeared in blood more at resection than at follow-up.

The CDR3 has 16 residues. Germline V gives CDR1 PRHDT, CDR2 FYEKMQ (reference sequence). The V segment lost 3 bases and the J segment 7 bases; nucleotides outside the gene matches: 11. TCR cDNA molecules each carried a unique molecular identifier. Each CDR3 protein is one row after TCRdb ran MiXCR on the 5' RACE reads. Of about 52,000 distinct CDR3 sequences listed, about 7.4% are singletons. Time point reported: blood at routine non-recurrence follow-up after resection. Material for sequencing was whole RNA from tumor, nontumor lung or frozen PBMC, left unsorted. Remarks on this clonotype: The antigen is not known.

The rearrangement uses TRBV13 and TRBJ2-2, with 7 bases lining up with TRBD2. Sequencing used PBMCs, obtained at follow-up. The origin of this receptor is a female donor with early-stage non-small cell lung cancer. CDR3 sequence: CASSFHPTSKGGELFF. DNA of the CDR3: TGTGCCAGCAGCTTTCATCCGACTAGCAAGGGCGGGGAGCTGTTTTTT.